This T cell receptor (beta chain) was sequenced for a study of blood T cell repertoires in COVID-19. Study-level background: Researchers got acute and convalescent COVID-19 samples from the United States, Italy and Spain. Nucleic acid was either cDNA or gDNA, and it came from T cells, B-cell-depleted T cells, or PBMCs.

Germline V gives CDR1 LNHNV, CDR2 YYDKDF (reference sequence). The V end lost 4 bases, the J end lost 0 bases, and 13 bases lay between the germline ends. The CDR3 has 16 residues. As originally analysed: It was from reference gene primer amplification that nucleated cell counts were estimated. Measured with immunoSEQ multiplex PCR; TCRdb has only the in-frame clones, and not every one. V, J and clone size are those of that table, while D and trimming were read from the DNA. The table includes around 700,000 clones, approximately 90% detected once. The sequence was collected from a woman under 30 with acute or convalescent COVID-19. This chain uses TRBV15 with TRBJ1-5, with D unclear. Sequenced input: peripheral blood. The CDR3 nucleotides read TGTGCCACCAGCAACTCCCACAGATATAGCAATCAGCCCCAGCATTTT. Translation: CATSNSHRYSNQPQHF.